The present TCR beta chain was sequenced within a study of T cell responses to AZD1222 COVID-19 vaccine. The assay was immunoSEQ multiplex PCR, and TCRdb's table has in-frame clones only and misses some. The sample has approximately 140,000 clones, 85% to 90% seen once. As regards this clone: Its cognate antigen is unknown.

Study observations and caveats: All repertoire sampling was performed exclusively after the peak T cell response. CD4 TCRs covered the whole spike, strongest at regions 160-218 and 743-854. Two AZD1222 administrations were followed by greater Spike-specific TCR breadth and depth. Only a handful of AZD1222 recipients, more than five in all, had baseline seropositivity.

The starting material was peripheral blood, obtained 28 days after the second AZD1222 dose. The origin of this receptor is an adult who received the AZD1222 COVID-19 vaccine.

For the CDR3, the DNA is TGTGCCAGCAGCCTGGGACTAGCGGGGTCCTACGAGCAGTACTTC. Translating gives CASSLGLAGSYEQYF. This chain joins TRBV11-2 and TRBJ2-7, with TRBD2 identical over 13 bases. This CDR3 has 15 residues. Germline V gives CDR1 SGHAT, CDR2 FQNNGV. Losses at the gene ends were 5 bases for V and 1 base for J; bases not matched to a gene: 2.